This T cell receptor (beta chain) was sequenced in a study of cytomegalovirus exposure and HLA in healthy donors. This clone was found a few times. Its antigen is still unknown. Study-level results: V- and J-gene trimming of TCR beta was linked (in a later analysis) to a missense DCLRE1C variant. Among TCR beta chains, those listed as cytomegalovirus-associated numbered over 150.

In the PCR, 60 Vbeta and 13 Jbeta primers were used. TCRdb's copy holds only in-frame clones and misses some; the assay was immunoSEQ multiplex PCR. The table records around 270,000 clones, 80% of them present only once. The sequence was collected from a girl aged 2-10 years in good health and CMV-seronegative. The sample consisted of PBMCs.

The CDR3 sequence is CASSLKRGYTGELFF. The DNA of the CDR3 is TGTGCCAGCAGCTTAAAGCGGGGTTACACCGGGGAGCTGTTTTTT. The chain has TRBV7-6 and TRBJ2-2; TRBD2 agrees at 7 bases. The CDR3 covers 15 residues. V lost 2 bases, J lost 3 bases, and 3 bases stayed unmatched. Germline V gives CDR1 SGHVS, CDR2 FNYEAQ.